This TCR beta chain was sequenced in a study of CD8+ T cells in alopecia areata. About the research overall: Those treated were given oral tofacitinib at 5 to 10 mg twice daily. Whole-study findings and limits: Lesional tissue from the scalp (especially in alopecia totalis/universalis) showed higher clonality than normal scalp.

The V end lost 4 bases, the J end lost 5 bases, and 16 bases lay between the germline ends. CDR3 length equals 14 residues. CDR1 is SGHRS, CDR2 YFSETQ, per germline. Reverse transcription of extracted RNA yielded cDNA, which provided the sequencing template. This table comes from immunoSEQ multiplex PCR, and its TCRdb copy is limited to in-frame clones, with some not included. The repertoire consists of about 170,000 clones, with 65% to 75% occurring once and the leading ten covering about an eighth. Peripheral blood and lesional scalp punch biopsies were taken from alopecia areata patients. In its sample, this clone was seen a few times. Antigen unknown.

Sequenced here: CD8+ T cells sorted from blood, sampled at week 0. This clonotype originated in a human donor with alopecia areata. The V gene is TRBV5-1, the J gene TRBJ2-7, with D maybe TRBD2 (6 bases). The CDR3 spells CASSVGGVPNEQYF. In nucleotides, the CDR3 is TGCGCCAGCAGCGTCGGAGGGGTCCCTAACGAGCAGTACTTC.